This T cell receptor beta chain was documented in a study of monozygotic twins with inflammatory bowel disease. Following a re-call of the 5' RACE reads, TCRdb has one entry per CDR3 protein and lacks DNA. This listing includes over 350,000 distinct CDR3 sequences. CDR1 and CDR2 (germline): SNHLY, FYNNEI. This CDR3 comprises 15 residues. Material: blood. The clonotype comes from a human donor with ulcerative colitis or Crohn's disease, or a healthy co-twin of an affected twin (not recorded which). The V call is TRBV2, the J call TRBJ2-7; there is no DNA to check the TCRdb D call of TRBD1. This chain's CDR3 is CASSGGFETGPEQYF. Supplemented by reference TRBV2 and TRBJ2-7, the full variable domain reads EPEVTQTPSHQVTQMGQEVILRCVPISNHLYFYWYRQILGQKVEFLVSFYNNEISEKSEIFDDQFSVERPDGSNFTLKIRSTKLEDSAMYFCASSGGFETGPEQYFGPGTRLTVT.